The rows below give T cell receptor beta chains drawn from one sample of a study of T-cell reconstitution after alpha-beta-depleted transplantation in children. TCRdb analysed the PCR reads with MiXCR anew, one entry per CDR3 protein. In the table there are about 540,000 distinct CDR3 sequences, about 18% of which are singletons. Source: PBMCs from the stem cell graft donor, taken from the stem cell graft. These receptors came from a human donor who donated a stem cell graft to a child with acute lymphoblastic leukemia. The CDR3 runs from the conserved cysteine through the conserved F or W. The order of the fields is J gene, D gene, clone size, V gene, CDR3 DNA, CDR3 protein. A D gene is named only where the DNA matches it firmly. For some rows the clone size is stated as once, few or many, or as a class when expanded; others skip it.

j_call: TRBJ1-2; d_call: NA; clone_size: NA; v_call: TRBV7-6; cdr3_nt: TGTGCCAGCAGCCCAAGAGTTGGGGCAGATTATGGATCCACCTTC; cdr3_aa: CASSPRVGADYGSTF
j_call: TRBJ1-4; d_call: NA; clone_size: NA; v_call: TRBV5-1; cdr3_nt: TGCGCCAGCAGCTTGGACAGGGCCTGGAGTGAAAAACTGTTTTTT; cdr3_aa: CASSLDRAWSEKLFF
j_call: TRBJ2-7; d_call: NA; clone_size: few; v_call: TRBV4-1; cdr3_nt: TGCGCCAGCAGCCAAGAGGCTAGTAGATCTCAAGAGCAGTACTTC; cdr3_aa: CASSQEASRSQEQYF
j_call: TRBJ2-7; d_call: TRBD2; clone_size: few; v_call: TRBV5-1; cdr3_nt: TGCGCCAGCAGCTCCCCGGGGGGAGGCTACGAGCAGTACTTC; cdr3_aa: CASSSPGGGYEQYF
j_call: TRBJ1-1; d_call: NA; clone_size: few; v_call: TRBV20-1; cdr3_nt: TGCAGTGCTAGTAGAGACCCCCTCGGTGAAGCTTTCTTT; cdr3_aa: CSASRDPLGEAFF
j_call: TRBJ1-1; d_call: TRBD1; clone_size: NA; v_call: TRBV9; cdr3_nt: TGTGCCAGCAGCGTAACGCGACAGGGCGGCACTGAAGCTTTCTTT; cdr3_aa: CASSVTRQGGTEAFF
j_call: TRBJ2-1; d_call: TRBD2; clone_size: NA; v_call: TRBV13; cdr3_nt: TGTGCCAGCAGCCGACTAGCGGAAGATGAAAATGAGCAGTTCTTC; cdr3_aa: CASSRLAEDENEQFF
j_call: TRBJ2-5; d_call: TRBD2; clone_size: few; v_call: TRBV10-3; cdr3_nt: TGTGCCATCAGTGACGGACTAGCGGAGGAAGAGACCCAGTACTTC; cdr3_aa: CAISDGLAEEETQYF
j_call: TRBJ2-1; d_call: TRBD2; clone_size: NA; v_call: TRBV20-1; cdr3_nt: TGCAGTGCTAGTTGGGGGGGTAATGAGCAGTTCTTC; cdr3_aa: CSASWGGNEQFF
j_call: TRBJ2-3; d_call: NA; clone_size: NA; v_call: TRBV30; cdr3_nt: TGTGCCTGGAGCTTTGGGGCGGGGTACACAGATACGCAGTATTTT; cdr3_aa: CAWSFGAGYTDTQYF
j_call: TRBJ2-2; d_call: NA; clone_size: NA; v_call: TRBV20-1; cdr3_nt: TGCAGTGCTAGAGTCCCCAACACCGGGGAGCTGTTTTTT; cdr3_aa: CSARVPNTGELFF
j_call: TRBJ2-5; d_call: TRBD2; clone_size: NA; v_call: TRBV20-1; cdr3_nt: TGCAGTGCTAGGCCGGGACTAGCGGGAGGGCCGGAGACCCAGTACTTC; cdr3_aa: CSARPGLAGGPETQYF
j_call: TRBJ2-5; d_call: NA; clone_size: NA; v_call: TRBV5-1; cdr3_nt: TGCGCCAGCAGCTCGGGACTGGGCCCTTATGAGACCCAGTACTTC; cdr3_aa: CASSSGLGPYETQYF
j_call: TRBJ2-2; d_call: NA; clone_size: few; v_call: TRBV9; cdr3_nt: TGTGCCAGCAGCCTAGAGGAGGGGATGGCCGGGGAGCTGTTTTTT; cdr3_aa: CASSLEEGMAGELFF
j_call: TRBJ2-2; d_call: NA; clone_size: few; v_call: TRBV7-2; cdr3_nt: TGTGCCAGCAGCCCTCAGGCCGGGAGAGCAACCGGGGAGCTGTTTTTT; cdr3_aa: CASSPQAGRATGELFF
j_call: TRBJ1-1; d_call: NA; clone_size: NA; v_call: TRBV19; cdr3_nt: TGTGCCAGTAGTATCCCGAGATGGGCGAACACTGAAGCTTTCTTT; cdr3_aa: CASSIPRWANTEAFF
j_call: TRBJ2-5; d_call: TRBD2; clone_size: many; v_call: TRBV5-1; cdr3_nt: TGCGCCAGCAGCTTGGCCAGTCAGGGACTAGCGGCCCAAGAGACCCAGTACTTC; cdr3_aa: CASSLASQGLAAQETQYF
j_call: TRBJ2-1; d_call: TRBD1; clone_size: few; v_call: TRBV19; cdr3_nt: TGTGCCAGTAGTATGCCCCCTCGACAGGGGAGTGAGCAGTTCTTC; cdr3_aa: CASSMPPRQGSEQFF
j_call: TRBJ1-1; d_call: NA; clone_size: few; v_call: TRBV19; cdr3_nt: TGTGCCAGTATGGCGAGCATGAACACTGAAGCTTTCTTT; cdr3_aa: CASMASMNTEAFF
j_call: TRBJ2-7; d_call: NA; clone_size: NA; v_call: TRBV9; cdr3_nt: TGTGCCAGCAGCGTAGCAGGCGCATCCTACGAGCAGTACTTC; cdr3_aa: CASSVAGASYEQYF
j_call: TRBJ2-1; d_call: TRBD2; clone_size: NA; v_call: TRBV5-1; cdr3_nt: TGCGCCAGCAGCGGCGGGGTACTAGCGGGAGCTGGGTTTTACAATGAGCAGTTCTTC; cdr3_aa: CASSGGVLAGAGFYNEQFF
j_call: TRBJ1-4; d_call: NA; clone_size: NA; v_call: TRBV30; cdr3_nt: TGTGCCTCGGAGGTCCCTGCAACTAATGAAAAACTGTTTTTT; cdr3_aa: CASEVPATNEKLFF
j_call: TRBJ1-2; d_call: NA; clone_size: NA; v_call: TRBV5-1; cdr3_nt: TGCGCCAGCAGCTTGGCCGCAGGAACCTATGGCTACACCTTC; cdr3_aa: CASSLAAGTYGYTF
j_call: TRBJ1-1; d_call: NA; clone_size: NA; v_call: TRBV20-1; cdr3_nt: TGCAGTGCCCTAGGGGTATTAGAAGCTTTCTTT; cdr3_aa: CSALGVLEAFF
j_call: TRBJ1-6; d_call: NA; clone_size: NA; v_call: TRBV5-1; cdr3_nt: TGCGCCAGCAGCCCAGGAGGAGGGGAAGGGTCACCCCTCCACTTT; cdr3_aa: CASSPGGGEGSPLHF
j_call: TRBJ2-7; d_call: NA; clone_size: NA; v_call: TRBV20-1; cdr3_nt: TGCAGTGCTAGAGAGGTTACCTACGAGCAGTACTTC; cdr3_aa: CSAREVTYEQYF
j_call: TRBJ2-4; d_call: TRBD2; clone_size: NA; v_call: TRBV28; cdr3_nt: TGTGCCAGCAGCCTAGCGGGAGGGTCACTAGCCAAAAACATTCAGTACTTC; cdr3_aa: CASSLAGGSLAKNIQYF
j_call: TRBJ1-1; d_call: TRBD1; clone_size: few; v_call: TRBV19; cdr3_nt: TGTGCCAGTAACCCGACAGGGAGGTTAGAAGCTTTCTTT; cdr3_aa: CASNPTGRLEAFF
j_call: TRBJ2-5; d_call: TRBD2; clone_size: few; v_call: TRBV2; cdr3_nt: TGTGCCAGCAGTGAAATAGGACTAGCGATGCAAGAGACCCAGTACTTC; cdr3_aa: CASSEIGLAMQETQYF
j_call: TRBJ2-1; d_call: TRBD2; clone_size: NA; v_call: TRBV12-3/TRBV12-4; cdr3_nt: TGTGCCAGCAGTCCCCGGGGGCGGGAGGGCCACAATGAGCAGTTCTTC; cdr3_aa: CASSPRGREGHNEQFF
j_call: TRBJ2-5; d_call: TRBD1; clone_size: few; v_call: TRBV7-7; cdr3_nt: TGTGCCAGCAGCTCAAGGCAATATACAGGGGCCGGAGAGACCCAGTACTTC; cdr3_aa: CASSSRQYTGAGETQYF
j_call: TRBJ2-2; d_call: NA; clone_size: few; v_call: TRBV9; cdr3_nt: TGTGCCAGCAGGGGGGTTGACACCGGGGAGCTGTTTTTT; cdr3_aa: CASRGVDTGELFF
j_call: TRBJ2-3; d_call: NA; clone_size: NA; v_call: TRBV29-1; cdr3_nt: TGCAGCGTTATGGGGATTTACGCAGATACGCAGTATTTT; cdr3_aa: CSVMGIYADTQYF
j_call: TRBJ1-2; d_call: NA; clone_size: NA; v_call: TRBV27; cdr3_nt: TGTGCCAGCAGTTTGGGATCGATGGGTAACTATGGCTACACCTTC; cdr3_aa: CASSLGSMGNYGYTF
j_call: TRBJ1-1; d_call: NA; clone_size: NA; v_call: TRBV9; cdr3_nt: TGTGCCAGCACCCCGGCCGGCCCGATCATGAACACTGAAGCTTTCTTT; cdr3_aa: CASTPAGPIMNTEAFF
j_call: TRBJ2-3; d_call: TRBD2; clone_size: many; v_call: TRBV12-3/TRBV12-4; cdr3_nt: TGTGCCAGCAGTTTAAGTGGAGTAGCGGGAGCAGATACGCAGTATTTT; cdr3_aa: CASSLSGVAGADTQYF
j_call: TRBJ2-7; d_call: NA; clone_size: NA; v_call: TRBV3-1; cdr3_nt: TGTGCCAGCAGCCAAGTTATCGGGGAGAGCCACGAGCAGTACTTC; cdr3_aa: CASSQVIGESHEQYF
j_call: TRBJ2-1; d_call: TRBD2; clone_size: NA; v_call: TRBV3-1; cdr3_nt: TGTGCCAGCAGCTTGGAGACTAGCGGGAAGTACAATGAGCAGTTCTTC; cdr3_aa: CASSLETSGKYNEQFF